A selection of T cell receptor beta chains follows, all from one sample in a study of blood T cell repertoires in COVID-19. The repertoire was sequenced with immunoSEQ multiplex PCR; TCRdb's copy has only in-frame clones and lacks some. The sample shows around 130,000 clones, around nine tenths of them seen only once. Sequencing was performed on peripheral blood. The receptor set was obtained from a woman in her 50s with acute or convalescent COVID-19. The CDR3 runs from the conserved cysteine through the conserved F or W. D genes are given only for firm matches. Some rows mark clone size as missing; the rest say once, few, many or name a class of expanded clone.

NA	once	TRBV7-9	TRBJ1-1	CASSSLPGYTEAFF	TGTGCCAGCAGCTCCCTCCCAGGGTACACTGAAGCTTTCTTT
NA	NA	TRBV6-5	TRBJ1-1	CASSYESQGEAFF	TGTGCCAGCAGTTACGAGAGCCAGGGTGAAGCTTTCTTT
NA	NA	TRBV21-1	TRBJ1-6	CASSKGWQGRPYNSPLHF	TGTGCCAGCAGCAAAGGGTGGCAGGGGCGCCCCTATAATTCACCCCTCCACTTT
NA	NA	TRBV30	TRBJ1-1	CAWSGGGATEAFF	TGTGCCTGGAGTGGGGGGGGTGCCACTGAAGCTTTCTTT
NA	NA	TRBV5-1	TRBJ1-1	CASRTGGTEAFF	TGCGCCAGCAGGACAGGAGGCACTGAAGCTTTCTTT
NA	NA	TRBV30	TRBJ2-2	CAWSVLGGLTGTGELFF	TGTGCCTGGAGTGTACTGGGGGGACTAACAGGGACCGGGGAGCTGTTTTTT
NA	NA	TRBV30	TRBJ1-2	CAWSSGSQYGYTF	TGTGCCTGGAGTTCGGGTTCACAATATGGCTACACCTTC
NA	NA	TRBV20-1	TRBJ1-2	CSAWGQDGYTF	TGCAGTGCTTGGGGCCAGGATGGCTACACCTTC
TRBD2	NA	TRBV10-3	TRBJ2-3	CAINQGVAGTTDTQYF	TGTGCCATCAACCAAGGGGTAGCGGGGACCACAGATACGCAGTATTTT
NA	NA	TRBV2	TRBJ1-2	CASNGAQVYGYTF	TGTGCCAGCAATGGGGCGCAGGTCTATGGCTACACCTTC
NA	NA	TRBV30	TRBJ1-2	CAFTPGTLRGYTF	TGTGCCTTCACCCCCGGGACACTTCGGGGCTACACCTTC
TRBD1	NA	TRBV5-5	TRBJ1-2	CASSDWDRIYGYTF	TGTGCCAGCAGCGATTGGGACAGAATCTATGGCTACACCTTC
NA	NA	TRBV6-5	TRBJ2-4	CASNLGQGTNIQYF	TGTGCCAGCAATCTCGGGCAGGGAACGAACATTCAGTACTTC
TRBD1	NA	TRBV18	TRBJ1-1	CASSPGGGAEAFF	TGTGCCAGCTCTCCAGGGGGGGGTGCTGAAGCTTTCTTT
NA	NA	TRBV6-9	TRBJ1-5	CASTEGVVGHF	TGTGCCAGCACCGAGGGAGTCGTGGGGCATTTT
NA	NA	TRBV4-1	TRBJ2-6	CASSQETGFSGANVLTF	TGCGCCAGCAGCCAAGAAACAGGTTTCTCTGGGGCCAACGTCCTGACTTTC
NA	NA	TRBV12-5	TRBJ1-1	CASGFGVGNTEAFF	TGTGCTAGTGGTTTCGGGGTAGGAAACACTGAAGCTTTCTTT
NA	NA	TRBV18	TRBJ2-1	CASSPQQNEQFF	TGTGCCAGCTCACCTCAACAAAATGAGCAGTTCTTC
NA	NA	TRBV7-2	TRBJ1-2	CASSLTRESGYTF	TGTGCCAGCAGCTTAACCCGGGAGTCTGGCTACACCTTC
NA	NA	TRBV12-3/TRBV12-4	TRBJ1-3	CASSLNGGNTIYF	TGTGCCAGCAGTTTAAACGGGGGAAACACCATATATTTT
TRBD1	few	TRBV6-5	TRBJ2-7	CASRPQTGSYEQYF	TGTGCCAGCAGACCTCAGACAGGGTCCTACGAGCAGTACTTC
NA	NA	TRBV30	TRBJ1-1	CAWTLRQEAFF	TGTGCCTGGACCCTCCGACAGGAAGCTTTCTTT
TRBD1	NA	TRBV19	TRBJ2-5	CASSPRTGNQETQYF	TGTGCCAGTAGTCCACGGACAGGGAACCAAGAGACCCAGTACTTC
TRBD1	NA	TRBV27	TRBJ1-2	CASALDRGMGYTF	TGTGCCAGCGCGCTGGACAGGGGGATGGGCTACACCTTC
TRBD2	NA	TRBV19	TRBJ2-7	CASSIQGGYEQYF	TGTGCCAGTAGTATTCAGGGAGGGTACGAGCAGTACTTC
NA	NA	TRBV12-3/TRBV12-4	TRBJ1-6	CASSFSDSPLHF	TGTGCCAGCAGTTTCTCGGATTCACCCCTCCACTTT
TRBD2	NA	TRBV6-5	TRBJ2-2	CASSYSGARIGELFF	TGTGCCAGCAGTTATAGCGGGGCACGGATCGGGGAGCTGTTTTTT
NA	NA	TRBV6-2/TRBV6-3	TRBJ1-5	CASSYISTVQPQHF	TGTGCCAGCAGTTATATATCGACAGTTCAGCCCCAGCATTTT
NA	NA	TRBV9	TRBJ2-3	CASSGPRFLGVPLPTDTQYF	TGTGCCAGCAGCGGACCACGGTTTCTAGGGGTCCCTCTTCCCACAGATACGCAGTATTTT
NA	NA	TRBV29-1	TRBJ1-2	CSGDTGHPNYGYTF	TGCAGCGGTGATACGGGACATCCTAACTATGGCTACACCTTC
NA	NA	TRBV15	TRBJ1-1	CATSRGEEGHTEAFF	TGTGCCACCAGCAGAGGGGAGGAGGGTCACACTGAAGCTTTCTTT
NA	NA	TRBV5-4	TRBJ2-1	CASSLSSSSYNEQFF	TGTGCCAGCAGCTTGAGCTCGAGCTCCTACAATGAGCAGTTCTTC
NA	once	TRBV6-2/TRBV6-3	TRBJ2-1	CASSLAEISYNEQFF	TGTGCCAGCAGTTTAGCGGAAATCTCCTACAATGAGCAGTTCTTC
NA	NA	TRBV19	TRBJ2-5	CASSTTGDPPETQYF	TGTGCCAGTAGTACGACGGGGGACCCGCCAGAGACCCAGTACTTC
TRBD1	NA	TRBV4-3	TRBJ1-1	CASSQGTGDSEAFF	TGCGCCAGCAGCCAAGGGACAGGGGACAGTGAAGCTTTCTTT
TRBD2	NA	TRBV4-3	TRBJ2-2	CASSRGGIPGELFF	TGCGCCAGCAGCCGGGGGGGTATTCCCGGGGAGCTGTTTTTT
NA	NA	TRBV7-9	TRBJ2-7	CASSLRQQDYEQYF	TGTGCCAGCAGCTTACGACAGCAAGACTACGAGCAGTACTTC
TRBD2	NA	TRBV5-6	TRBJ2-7	CASSTPGLAGAEQYF	TGTGCCAGCAGCACCCCGGGACTAGCGGGGGCCGAGCAGTACTTC
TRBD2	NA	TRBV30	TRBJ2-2	CAWRREGRTGELFF	TGTGCCTGGAGAAGGGAGGGCAGGACCGGGGAGCTGTTTTTT
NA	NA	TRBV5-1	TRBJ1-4	CASRSGDREKLFF	TGCGCCAGCAGATCGGGGGATCGGGAAAAACTGTTTTTT
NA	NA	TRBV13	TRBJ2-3	CASSSRQTSTDTQYF	TGTGCCAGCAGCTCCCGACAGACTAGCACAGATACGCAGTATTTT
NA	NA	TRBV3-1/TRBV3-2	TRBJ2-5	CASSQMSGGETQYF	TGTGCCAGCAGCCAAATGTCTGGCGGAGAGACCCAGTACTTC
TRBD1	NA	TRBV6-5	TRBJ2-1	CASLSRDRAGYEQFF	TGTGCCAGCCTGTCCCGGGACAGGGCGGGGTATGAGCAGTTCTTC
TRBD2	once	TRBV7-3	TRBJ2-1	CASSLGLAEYNEQFF	TGTGCCAGCAGCTTGGGACTAGCGGAGTACAATGAGCAGTTCTTC
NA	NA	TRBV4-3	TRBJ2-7	CASSQLLAYEQYF	TGCGCCAGCAGCCAATTGCTAGCCTACGAGCAGTACTTC
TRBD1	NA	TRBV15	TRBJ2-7	CATSGDPPGQLEQYF	TGTGCCACCAGCGGCGACCCCCCGGGACAGTTGGAGCAGTACTTC
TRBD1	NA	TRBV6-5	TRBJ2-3	CASSQGSPATDTQYF	TGTGCCAGCTCACAGGGGTCCCCAGCTACAGATACGCAGTATTTT